The present TCR beta chain was sequenced within a study of shared clonotypes between healthy human individuals. Turning to the study itself: CD8 memory received one plate per donor, CD8 naive two, CD4 memory three and CD4 naive three.

Germline assignment: CDR1 SNHLY and CDR2 FYNNEI. V trimming: 7 bases; J trimming: 13 bases; junction bases outside the gene matches: 21. CDR3 length: 15 residues. Sequenced by immunoSEQ multiplex PCR; TCRdb stores in-frame clones only, minus some. The table lists some 660,000 clones, 73% of them singletons. This chain uses TRBV2 with TRBJ1-2; the match to TRBD1 covers 7 bases. The receptor was derived from a woman aged 30 to 39 in good health. Sequenced sample: memory CD4+ T cells sorted from blood. Subset: CD45RA-negative fraction. CDR3 bases: TGTGCCAGCAAGTCGACAGGGCATGACTCAAGTCAGCGCACCTTC. It translates to CASKSTGHDSSQRTF.